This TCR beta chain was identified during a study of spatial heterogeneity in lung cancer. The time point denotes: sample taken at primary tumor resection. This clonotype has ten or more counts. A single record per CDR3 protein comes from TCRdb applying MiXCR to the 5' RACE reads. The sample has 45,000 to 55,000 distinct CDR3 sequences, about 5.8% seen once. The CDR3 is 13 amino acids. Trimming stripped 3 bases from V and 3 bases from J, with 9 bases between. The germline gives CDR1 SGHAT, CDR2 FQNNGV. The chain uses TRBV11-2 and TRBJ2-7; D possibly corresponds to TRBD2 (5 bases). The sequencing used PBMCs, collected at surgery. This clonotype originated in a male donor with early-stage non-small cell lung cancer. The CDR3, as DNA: TGTGCCAGCAGCTTTGGGAGTCTCTACGAGCAGTACTTC. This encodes CASSFGSLYEQYF.